This is a list of T cell receptor beta chains from one sample in a study of OX40 agonist ivuxolimab in advanced cancers. Libraries were prepared by immunoSEQ multiplex PCR; TCRdb keeps only in-frame clonotypes and omits some of them. Of about 76,000 clones listed, around 85% are singletons. The sample in question was CD4+ or CD8+ T cells sorted from blood, obtained in a trial of the OX40 agonist ivuxolimab. These TCRs come from an adult with an advanced solid tumor such as melanoma, head and neck, liver or kidney cancer. CDR3s include the opening cysteine and the closing phenylalanine or tryptophan. Each record gives: V gene, J gene, D gene, clone size, CDR3 protein, CDR3 DNA. The D gene is left open where the match is weak. For some rows the clone size is stated as once, few or many, or as a class when expanded; others skip it.

TRBV19	TRBJ2-1	TRBD1	-	CASSGTGGTYNEQFF	TGTGCCAGTAGCGGAACAGGGGGAACCTACAATGAGCAGTTCTTC
TRBV11-2	TRBJ2-7	-	-	CASSSGAPEEGSEQYF	TGTGCCAGCAGCTCCGGGGCTCCGGAGGAAGGCAGCGAGCAGTACTTC
TRBV11-1	TRBJ2-5	-	-	CASAQGGVQETQYF	TGTGCCAGCGCTCAGGGGGGAGTCCAAGAGACCCAGTACTTC
TRBV29-1	TRBJ2-1	TRBD2	-	CSTREGSYNEQFF	TGCAGCACACGGGAGGGCTCCTACAATGAGCAGTTCTTC
TRBV5-4	TRBJ1-6	TRBD1	-	CASSFDRVDSPLHF	TGTGCCAGCAGCTTTGACAGGGTTGACTCACCCCTCCACTTT
TRBV25-1	TRBJ2-7	-	-	CASSPKRAENYEQYF	TGTGCCAGCAGCCCGAAAAGGGCAGAAAACTACGAGCAGTACTTC
TRBV25-1	TRBJ1-2	-	-	CASSDLGDGYTF	TGTGCCAGCAGTGATTTGGGGGACGGCTACACCTTC
TRBV30	TRBJ1-1	-	few	CAWRLSSFTEAFF	TGTGCCTGGAGGTTGTCCTCCTTCACTGAAGCTTTCTTT
TRBV2	TRBJ2-2	-	-	CASKRVANTGELFF	TGTGCCAGCAAGAGGGTGGCCAACACCGGGGAGCTGTTTTTT
TRBV13	TRBJ2-3	TRBD2	-	CASSLGLGLAGRKDTQYF	TGTGCCAGCAGCTTAGGCCTAGGTCTAGCGGGGCGTAAAGATACGCAGTATTTT
TRBV7-2	TRBJ2-6	-	-	CASSPRQALVLTF	TGTGCCAGCAGCCCGCGACAGGCCCTCGTCCTGACTTTC
TRBV30	TRBJ2-3	-	once	CAWTDSSSTDTQYF	TGTGCCTGGACCGATAGTTCCTCCACAGATACGCAGTATTTT
TRBV27	TRBJ1-6	-	-	CASSPANRPLGTPLHF	TGTGCCAGCAGTCCCGCGAACAGGCCACTGGGGACACCCCTCCACTTT
TRBV6-5	TRBJ2-7	TRBD1	-	CASSLDRGLGEQYF	TGTGCCAGCAGCCTCGACAGGGGCTTAGGCGAGCAGTACTTC
TRBV28	TRBJ2-3	TRBD2	-	CASSPLAGRGTDTQYF	TGTGCCAGCAGTCCTTTAGCGGGACGTGGCACAGATACGCAGTATTTT
TRBV2	TRBJ1-2	TRBD1	-	CASSAATGNYGYTF	TGTGCCAGCAGCGCGGCGACAGGGAACTATGGCTACACCTTC
TRBV28	TRBJ1-4	TRBD1	-	CASSFRTGRATNEKLFF	TGTGCCAGCAGTTTTCGGACAGGAAGAGCAACTAATGAAAAACTGTTTTTT
TRBV7-3	TRBJ2-3	-	-	CASSSGDRFTDTQYF	TGTGCCAGCTCCTCTGGTGACAGATTCACAGATACGCAGTATTTT
TRBV5-1	TRBJ2-1	-	-	CASRGRDSYNEQFF	TGCGCCAGCAGAGGACGGGACTCCTACAATGAGCAGTTCTTC
TRBV7-6	TRBJ2-5	-	-	CASSLVYLAQETQYF	TGTGCCAGCAGCTTAGTATATTTGGCCCAAGAGACCCAGTACTTC
TRBV7-2	TRBJ1-5	TRBD1	-	CASSTQGNSNQPQHF	TGTGCCAGCAGCACACAGGGGAATAGCAATCAGCCCCAGCATTTT
TRBV23-1	TRBJ2-2	-	-	CASSQFPFRGKWVGELFF	TGCGCCAGCAGTCAATTCCCCTTTAGGGGGAAGTGGGTCGGGGAGCTGTTTTTT
TRBV14	TRBJ2-1	TRBD2	-	CASSQGALSGVMDNEQFF	TGTGCCAGCAGCCAGGGAGCCCTTAGCGGGGTAATGGACAATGAGCAGTTCTTC
TRBV27	TRBJ2-2	-	-	CASRIGATGELFF	TGTGCCAGCAGGATAGGGGCCACCGGGGAGCTGTTTTTT
TRBV4-1	TRBJ2-7	-	-	CASSQDSQISYEQYF	TGCGCCAGCAGCCAAGATTCCCAGATCTCCTACGAGCAGTACTTC
TRBV30	TRBJ1-2	TRBD1	-	CAWSPNRGVNYGYTF	TGTGCCTGGAGCCCAAACAGGGGAGTGAACTATGGCTACACCTTC
TRBV19	TRBJ1-5	TRBD1	-	CASNIGTGSNQPQHF	TGTGCCAGTAATATAGGGACAGGTAGCAATCAGCCCCAGCATTTT
TRBV7-2	TRBJ2-1	-	-	CASKGGAAYNEQFF	TGTGCCAGCAAGGGGGGGGCGGCCTACAATGAGCAGTTCTTC
TRBV30	TRBJ2-3	TRBD2	-	CAWSDGLAGYTDTQYF	TGTGCCTGGAGTGACGGACTAGCGGGATACACAGATACGCAGTATTTT
TRBV5-1	TRBJ2-1	TRBD1	-	CASSRGQGSYNEQFF	TGCGCCAGCAGCCGTGGACAGGGGTCCTACAATGAGCAGTTCTTC
TRBV19	TRBJ1-2	-	-	CASSISSLGNYGYTF	TGTGCCAGTAGTATTTCCTCGCTAGGCAACTATGGCTACACCTTC
TRBV9	TRBJ2-5	TRBD2	-	CASSVGASGRAQETQYF	TGTGCCAGCAGCGTAGGGGCTAGCGGGAGGGCCCAAGAGACCCAGTACTTC
TRBV5-1	TRBJ2-3	-	-	CASSLNNPSTDTQYF	TGCGCCAGCAGCTTGAACAATCCTAGCACAGATACGCAGTATTTT
TRBV5-1	TRBJ2-1	TRBD2	-	CASSSNRVGLARYNEQFF	TGCGCCAGCAGCTCCAATAGGGTTGGACTAGCGAGGTACAATGAGCAGTTCTTC
TRBV5-4	TRBJ2-7	-	-	CASSLVGSAGEQYF	TGTGCCAGCAGCTTGGTAGGTTCGGCGGGCGAGCAGTACTTC
TRBV5-1	TRBJ2-7	TRBD1	few	CASSVDRGGYEQYF	TGCGCCAGCAGCGTGGACAGGGGAGGCTACGAGCAGTACTTC
TRBV10-3	TRBJ1-2	-	-	CAISEGQNNYGYTF	TGTGCCATCAGTGAGGGACAGAATAACTATGGCTACACCTTC
TRBV28	TRBJ1-1	TRBD1	-	CASRPGTANTEAFF	TGTGCCAGCAGACCGGGGACAGCGAACACTGAAGCTTTCTTT
TRBV28	TRBJ1-1	-	-	CASRLQSVNTEAFF	TGTGCCAGCAGATTACAGTCGGTGAACACTGAAGCTTTCTTT
TRBV9	TRBJ2-1	-	once	CASSLWAESNEQFF	TGTGCCAGCAGCCTTTGGGCCGAATCTAATGAGCAGTTCTTC
TRBV7-2	TRBJ2-1	-	-	CASSLSSYNEQFF	TGTGCCAGCAGCTTAAGCTCCTACAATGAGCAGTTCTTC
TRBV18	TRBJ1-6	-	-	CASSRDWDSPLHF	TGTGCCAGCTCACGGGACTGGGATTCACCCCTCCACTTT
TRBV18	TRBJ1-1	-	-	CASSPAVMNTEAFF	TGTGCCAGCTCACCAGCAGTTATGAACACTGAAGCTTTCTTT
TRBV28	TRBJ2-7	TRBD1	-	CASSLGWTGGYEQYF	TGTGCCAGCAGTTTAGGGTGGACAGGGGGCTACGAGCAGTACTTC
TRBV7-9	TRBJ2-5	-	-	CASSSPRGSRGEQYF	TGTGCCAGCAGCTCCCCACGGGGTAGCAGGGGGGAGCAGTACTTC
TRBV11-2	TRBJ2-3	TRBD2	-	CASSFSRRLAGMIGNTQYF	TGTGCCAGCAGCTTCTCCCGGAGATTAGCGGGAATGATTGGGAATACGCAGTATTTT
TRBV14	TRBJ2-1	TRBD2	-	CASSTLAGVYNEQFF	TGTGCCAGCAGCACCTTAGCGGGAGTCTACAATGAGCAGTTCTTC
TRBV4-1	TRBJ2-5	-	-	CASSQAPEETQYF	TGCGCCAGCAGCCAAGCCCCAGAAGAGACCCAGTACTTC
TRBV4-2	TRBJ1-2	-	once	CASSQQGQRNGYTF	TGTGCCAGCAGCCAACAAGGACAGAGAAATGGCTACACCTTC
TRBV6-5	TRBJ2-7	-	-	CASSRSEGGGEQYF	TGTGCCAGCAGCCGTTCTGAGGGGGGGGGCGAGCAGTACTTC
TRBV4-2	TRBJ2-3	TRBD1	-	CASSQARQGALDTQYF	TGTGCCAGCAGCCAAGCAAGACAGGGGGCATTAGATACGCAGTATTTT
TRBV14	TRBJ2-7	-	-	CASSFRTASYEQYF	TGTGCCAGCAGCTTTAGGACAGCCTCCTACGAGCAGTACTTC
TRBV28	TRBJ2-1	TRBD1	-	CASITGTAYNEQFF	TGTGCCAGCATTACCGGGACAGCTTACAATGAGCAGTTCTTC
TRBV28	TRBJ1-4	TRBD1	-	CASSLQRTGRYEKLFF	TGTGCCAGCAGCTTGCAACGGACAGGAAGATATGAAAAACTGTTTTTT
TRBV7-9	TRBJ1-5	-	-	CASSFDGGPQHF	TGTGCCAGCAGTTTTGACGGAGGACCCCAGCATTTT
TRBV11-2	TRBJ2-7	-	-	CASSRGVEQYF	TGTGCCAGCAGCCGCGGAGTTGAGCAGTACTTC
TRBV27	TRBJ1-2	-	-	CASSVSGTLYGYTF	TGTGCCAGCAGTGTTTCCGGGACACTCTATGGCTACACCTTC
TRBV30	TRBJ1-2	-	-	CAIVPNRQAPYGYTF	TGTGCCATAGTCCCAAATCGACAGGCCCCGTATGGCTACACCTTC
TRBV11-3	TRBJ2-3	TRBD1	-	CASSSQGAQSDTQYF	TGTGCCAGCAGCTCGCAGGGGGCGCAGTCAGATACGCAGTATTTT
TRBV19	TRBJ2-5	TRBD2	-	CASSPDLAGHKRPQYF	TGTGCCAGTAGCCCCGATCTAGCGGGACATAAGAGACCCCAGTACTTC